This TCR beta chain appears in the sequencing data of a study of blood T cell repertoires in COVID-19. With 1 base removed from V and 8 bases from J, the gap between germline ends came to 11 bases. This CDR3 comprises 13 residues. From germline, CDR1 is SEHNR and CDR2 FQNEAQ (reference sequence). TCRdb's copy holds only in-frame clones and misses some; the assay was immunoSEQ multiplex PCR. The sample carries roughly 300,000 clones, around 84% recorded once. What was sequenced was PBMCs or T cells enriched from blood (not recorded which). This sequence was found in a woman younger than 30 who had recovered from COVID-19. The chain uses TRBV7-9 and TRBJ1-2; the D gene is possibly TRBD1 (6 bases). The CDR3 loop is CASSLETGIGYTF. CDR3 DNA sequence: TGTGCCAGCAGCTTAGAAACAGGGATCGGCTACACCTTC.